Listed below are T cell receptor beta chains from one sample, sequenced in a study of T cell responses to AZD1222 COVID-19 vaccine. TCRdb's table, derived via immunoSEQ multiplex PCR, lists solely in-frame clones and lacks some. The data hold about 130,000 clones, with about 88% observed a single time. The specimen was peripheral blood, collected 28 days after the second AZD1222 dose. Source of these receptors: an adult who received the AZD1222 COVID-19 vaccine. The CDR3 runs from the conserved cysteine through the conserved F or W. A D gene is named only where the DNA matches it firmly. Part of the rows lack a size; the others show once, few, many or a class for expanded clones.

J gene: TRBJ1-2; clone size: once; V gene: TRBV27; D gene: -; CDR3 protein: CASSFQGARGYTF; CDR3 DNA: TGTGCCAGCAGTTTCCAGGGCGCTCGCGGCTACACCTTC
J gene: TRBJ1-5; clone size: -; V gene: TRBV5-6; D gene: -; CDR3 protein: CASSRRYSNQPQHF; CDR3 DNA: TGTGCCAGCAGCCGACGGTATAGCAATCAGCCCCAGCATTTT
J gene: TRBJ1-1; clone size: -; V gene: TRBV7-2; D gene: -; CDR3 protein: CASSLTTNTEAFF; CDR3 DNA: TGTGCCAGCAGCTTAACAACTAACACTGAAGCTTTCTTT
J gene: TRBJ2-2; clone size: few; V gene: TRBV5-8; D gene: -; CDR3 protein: CASSPGAGGVTGELFF; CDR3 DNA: TGTGCCAGCAGCCCCGGAGCTGGGGGCGTCACCGGGGAGCTGTTTTTT
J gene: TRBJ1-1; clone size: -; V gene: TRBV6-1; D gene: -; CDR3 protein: CASSEDPVMNTEAFF; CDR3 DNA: TGTGCCAGCAGTGAAGACCCGGTAATGAACACTGAAGCTTTCTTT
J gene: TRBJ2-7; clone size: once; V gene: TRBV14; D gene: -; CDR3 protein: CASSQSGSSYEQYF; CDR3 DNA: TGTGCCAGCAGCCAATCCGGGAGCTCCTACGAGCAGTACTTC
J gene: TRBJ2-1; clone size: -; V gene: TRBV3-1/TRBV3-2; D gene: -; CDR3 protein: CASSQGPLLEQFF; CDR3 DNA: TGTGCCAGCAGCCAAGGTCCCCTTCTAGAGCAGTTCTTC
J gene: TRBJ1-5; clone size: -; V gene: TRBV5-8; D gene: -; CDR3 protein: CASSLGQFAQYKQPQHF; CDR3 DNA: TGTGCCAGCAGCTTGGGCCAGTTCGCCCAGTACAAGCAGCCCCAGCATTTT
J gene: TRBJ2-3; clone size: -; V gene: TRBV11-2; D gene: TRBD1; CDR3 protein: CASSLGRGQGATDTQYF; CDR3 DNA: TGTGCCAGCAGCTTAGGCCGGGGACAGGGGGCCACAGATACGCAGTATTTT
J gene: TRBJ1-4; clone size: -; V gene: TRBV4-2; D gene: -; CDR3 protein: CASSQGDRSEKLFF; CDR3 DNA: TGTGCCAGCAGCCAGGGGGACCGGAGTGAAAAACTGTTTTTT
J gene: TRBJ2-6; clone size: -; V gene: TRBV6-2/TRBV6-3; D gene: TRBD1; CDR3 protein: CASSLAPGQGFVVLTF; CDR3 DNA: TGTGCCAGCAGTTTGGCTCCGGGACAGGGGTTCGTCGTCCTGACTTTC
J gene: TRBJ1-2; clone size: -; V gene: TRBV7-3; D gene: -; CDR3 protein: CASSLTQGTGYTF; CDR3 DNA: TGTGCCAGCAGCTTAACCCAGGGGACGGGCTACACCTTC
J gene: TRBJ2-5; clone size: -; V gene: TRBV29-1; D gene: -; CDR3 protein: CSAQGVQETQYF; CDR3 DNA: TGCAGCGCACAGGGAGTTCAAGAGACCCAGTACTTC
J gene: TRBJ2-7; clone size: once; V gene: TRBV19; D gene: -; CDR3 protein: CASSIAVGTERSFEQYF; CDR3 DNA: TGTGCCAGTAGTATAGCGGTGGGGACGGAAAGGAGCTTCGAGCAGTACTTC
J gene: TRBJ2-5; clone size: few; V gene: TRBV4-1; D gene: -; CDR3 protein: CASSHQWDTLRETQYF; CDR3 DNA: TGCGCCAGCAGCCACCAATGGGACACTCTGCGAGAGACCCAGTACTTC